The T cell receptor beta chain under discussion was sequenced for a study of graft-versus-host responses after intestinal transplantation. Points from the study as a whole: GvH clones turned up in recipient marrow; some had shown up first in ileum or blood.

Measured with immunoSEQ multiplex PCR; TCRdb has only the in-frame clones, and not every one. Of approximately 120,000 clones listed, around nine tenths are singletons. As to this clone: Its antigen is not known.

The V end was cut by 2 bases, the J end by 5 bases, with 10 bases between. The CDR3 extends over 14 amino acids. CDR1 is MNHEY and CDR2 is SMNVEV in the germline V gene (reference sequence). Specimen: unstimulated CD4+ T cells sorted from spleen or lymph node cells, collected before intestinal transplant. V and J are TRBV27 and TRBJ1-5; the D gene is possibly TRBD1 (5 bases). This clonotype was sampled from a human donor who received an intestinal transplant. DNA for the CDR3: TGTGCCAGCAGTTTAGGACAAATTGATCAGCCCCAGCATTTT. Translated: CASSLGQIDQPQHF.